These 2 T cell receptor beta chains were all obtained from the same sample, sequenced in a study of T-cell memory formation after mild COVID-19. Each CDR3 protein gets one entry after TCRdb re-called the 5' RACE reads with MiXCR. The repertoire includes fewer than 700,000 distinct CDR3 sequences, more than 15% of them detected once, and about 12% sits in the top ten. Sequencing was carried out using PBMCs or a T cell subset sorted from them (not recorded which). These receptor sequences come from an adult woman who had mild COVID-19 (a few samples of this study predate the infection). Cell type and time point are not known.

Ten or more counts support this clonotype. V and J are TRBV5-1 and TRBJ2-1; 7 bases agree with TRBD1. Germline V CDR1 and CDR2: SGHRS, YFSETQ. The J segment lost 7 bases and the V segment lost 4 bases, leaving 11 bases of the junction unmatched. The CDR3 loop spans 15 amino acids. The CDR3 is CASSPGPGGPNEQFF. CDR3 sequence (DNA): TGCGCCAGCAGCCCCGGGCCAGGGGGACCTAATGAGCAGTTCTTC.

The V gene is TRBV29-1, the J gene TRBJ1-1; tentatively, D is TRBD1 (5 bases). The CDR3 has 13 amino acids. Trimming left V 4 bases short and J 2 bases short, with 11 bases between. Germline values: CDR1 SQVTM, CDR2 ANQGSEA. The CDR3 sequence: CSVGKGVNTEAFF. The CDR3 DNA reads TGCAGCGTTGGGAAAGGGGTTAACACTGAAGCTTTCTTT.